This TCR beta chain emerged from a study of Graves' ophthalmopathy and Graves' hyperthyroidism. This clonotype was counted ten times or more. Amplification from RNA transcripts yielded the TCR beta CDR3 regions. The first-round RT-PCR employed HTBI primers together with the Qiagen OneStep RT-PCR kit. A multiplex PCR was then performed as the second round. A single record per CDR3 protein comes from TCRdb applying MiXCR to the multiplex PCR reads. The data show approximately 210,000 distinct CDR3 sequences, with under 30% seen just once and about 8.2% held by the top ten. Having ophthalmopathy, the donors showed moderate-to-severe activity, CAS ≥3 and NOSPECS ≥4, with disease lasting under 3 months. This CDR3 comprises 18 residues. V was shortened by 0 bases and J by 3 bases, with 21 bases between the two germline ends. CDR1 is DFQATT, CDR2 SNEGSKA, per germline (reference sequence).

The specimen sequenced was peripheral blood. This rearrangement joins TRBV20-1 to TRBJ2-4; no clear D. This TCR derives from a man over 45 with Graves' ophthalmopathy. CDR3 sequence reads: CSARDYAAPPRDKNIQYF. CDR3 bases: TGCAGTGCTAGAGATTACGCGGCCCCCCCTAGAGACAAAAACATTCAGTACTTC.